This T cell receptor (beta chain) was sequenced during a study of T cell repertoires in cytomegalovirus infection. Background on the study: Newly reported HLA-C-restricted and thoroughly characterized HLA-B-restricted CMV epitopes were employed. Public TCR beta signatures provided an indication of both CMV infection and a matching HLA type. Whole-study findings and limits: Pooled public TCR beta family frequency picked out CMV carriers with the relevant HLA. Ex vivo, HLA-C-restricted CMV-specific TCR beta clonotypes prevailed over the rest of the response.

As concerns this clonotype: Its cognate antigen is unknown.

TCRdb used MiXCR to reprocess the reads, holding one entry per CDR3 protein. The sample includes fewer than 850,000 distinct CDR3 sequences, about 27% of them seen just once. The sequence was obtained from a human donor in good health (CMV status not recorded). Some clones in this sample may be carry-over from other donors' samples. Source: cultured CD8+ T cells from PBMCs, taken from culture after CMV antigen stimulation.

CDR3 loop: CASSYLARTTDTQYF. The DNA for the CDR3 is TGCGCCAGCAGCTATCTTGCTAGGACCACAGATACGCAGTATTTT. This rearrangement joins TRBV5-1 to TRBJ2-3; D remains ambiguous. The V end lost 3 bases, the J end lost 2 bases, and 13 bases lay between the germline ends. Germline V lookup: CDR1 SGHRS, CDR2 YFSETQ. CDR3 length: 15 residues.